The 24 T cell receptor beta chains reported below all come from one sample, sequenced in a study of cytomegalovirus exposure and HLA in healthy donors (dated by TCRdb to 2016 to 2017). Library creation used the immunoSEQ multiplex PCR assay. For the multiplex PCR, a mixture combining 60 forward primers for TCR Vbeta segments and 13 reverse primers for TCR Jbeta segments was used. Drawn from immuneACCESS, this table holds only the in-frame rearrangements with V and J called that TCRdb kept. Clones are partly lost; checked studies trace under half to an unresolved V gene and leave the rest unexplained. This sample is represented by a few hundred thousand clones; 65% to 85% of them were singletons. The top ten clones comprise roughly 2.4% of the sample. The material sequenced was PBMCs. The receptors come from a female donor in good health and CMV-seronegative.

In its sample, this clone was seen a few times. The chain links TRBV27 to TRBJ2-1, with TRBD2 matching 9 bases. Germline V gene sequence: CDR1 MNHEY, CDR2 SMNVEV (reference sequence). The length of the CDR3 is 15 residues. With 5 bases clipped from V and 5 bases from J, the junction kept 7 bases outside the gene matches. The CDR3 sequence: CASSGVREGNNEQFF. DNA for the CDR3: TGTGCCAGCAGTGGGGTGCGGGAGGGAAACAATGAGCAGTTCTTC.

CDR3 sequence: CASSPGTSGYEQYF. CDR3 nucleotide sequence: TGTGCCAGCAGCCCTGGGACTAGCGGTTACGAGCAGTACTTC. The chain carries TRBV5-4 and TRBJ2-7, with 11 nucleotides matching TRBD2. Germline loops: CDR1 SGHNT, CDR2 YYREEE (reference sequence). The CDR3 contains 14 residues. V lost 4 bases and J lost 4; bases outside the gene matches: 4.

V usage is TRBV11-2 and J usage is TRBJ2-1; TRBD2 matches at 8 bases. This CDR3 spans 14 amino acids. Trimming at V came to 3 bases and at J to 13 bases, leaving 11 bases not matched to a gene. Germline V gene lookup returns CDR1 SGHAT and CDR2 FQNNGV. The CDR3 loop is CASSFLESGSAQFF. The CDR3 DNA is TGTGCCAGCAGCTTTTTGGAGAGCGGGAGTGCCCAGTTCTTC.

This clone was recorded a few times. The chain links TRBV27 to TRBJ2-4, with D unresolved. CDR3 size: 13 residues. Trimming removed 3 bases from V and 4 bases from J, with 7 bases in between. Germline V gives CDR1 MNHEY, CDR2 SMNVEV (reference sequence). This CDR3 reads CASSLNSKNIQYF. As DNA, the CDR3 is TGTGCCAGCAGTTTGAACTCAAAAAACATTCAGTACTTC.

The rearrangement links TRBV15 to TRBJ2-5, with unresolved D. Germline CDR1 LNHNV, CDR2 YYDKDF (reference sequence). This CDR3 spans 13 amino acids. Trimming shortened V by 0 bases and J by 5 bases, and 7 bases separated the two germline ends. CDR3 in DNA: TGTGCCACCAGCAGAGATGTGAGGGAGACCCAGTACTTC. The encoded protein is CATSRDVRETQYF.

The genes are TRBV10-1 and TRBJ2-3, with 7 bases identical to TRBD2. Per the germline V gene, CDR1 is WNHNN and CDR2 is SYGVQD (reference sequence). The CDR3 is made up of 15 amino acids. The J segment lost 6 bases and the V segment lost 2 bases, leaving 8 bases of the junction unmatched. DNA of the CDR3: TGCGCCAGCAGTGAGGGGGAGGGCTCCCGGGATACGCAGTATTTT. Encoded protein: CASSEGEGSRDTQYF.

The chain couples TRBV15 to TRBJ2-7; D gene ambiguous. V dropped 1 base and J dropped 4 bases, with 11 bases sitting between them. Germline loops: CDR1 LNHNV, CDR2 YYDKDF (reference sequence). This CDR3 is built from 14 residues. CDR3 loop: CATSRGEQKYEQYF. The CDR3, as DNA: TGTGCCACCAGCAGAGGCGAACAGAAGTACGAGCAGTACTTC.

Regarding this clone: Distinct nucleotide sequences in the sample also encode this CDR3. The CDR3 DNA reads TGTGCCAGCTCACCACAGGGGCGGAACACTGAAGCTTTCTTT. Residues: CASSPQGRNTEAFF. The chain has TRBV18 and TRBJ1-1; perhaps TRBD1 as D (5 bases). CDR1 is KGHSH, CDR2 LQKENI, per germline. The CDR3 consists of 14 residues. Trimming left V 1 base short and J 1 base short, with 7 bases between.

The genes are TRBV5-1 and TRBJ2-7, with 13 bases identical to TRBD2. The CDR3 spans 14 residues. The V gene's germline CDR1 is SGHRS and CDR2 YFSETQ. The V and J ends lost 7 bases and 0 bases, in that order; junction bases with no gene match: 1. The CDR3 DNA sequence: TGCGCCAGCCGGACTAGCGGGAGCTCCTACGAGCAGTACTTC. Translating it yields CASRTSGSSYEQYF.

This chain joins TRBV9 and TRBJ2-7; the D gene is possibly TRBD1 (6 bases). Per the germline V gene, CDR1 is SGDLS and CDR2 is YYNGEE. The CDR3 totals 16 residues. V lost 3 bases, J lost 2 bases, and 18 bases lay in between. The CDR3 bases are TGTGCCAGCAGCGCCGGAGGACAGAACCCGACCTACGAGCAGTACTTC. It is translated as CASSAGGQNPTYEQYF.

This chain uses TRBV10-3 with TRBJ1-2; possible D gene TRBD1, 6 bases. The CDR3 is made up of 16 amino acids. Trimming pared 4 bases from V and 4 bases from J, leaving 19 bases between. Per the germline V gene, CDR1 is ENHRY and CDR2 is SYGVKD. CDR3 region: CAISGSIKGDFYGYTF. DNA of the CDR3: TGTGCCATCAGTGGGTCGATCAAGGGGGATTTCTATGGCTACACCTTC.

The V call is TRBV14, the J call TRBJ2-4, with 9 bases identical to TRBD2. The germline V gene encodes CDR1 SGHDN and CDR2 FVKESK. The CDR3 sequence is 14 residues long. V was clipped by 4 bases and J by 6 bases; unmatched bases: 4. The CDR3 here is CASSRVSGGNIQYF. In nucleotides, the CDR3 is TGTGCCAGCAGCCGGGTTAGCGGGGGAAACATTCAGTACTTC. Complete variable domain (other parts from reference TRBV14 and TRBJ2-4): EAGVTQFPSHSVIEKGQTVTLRCDPISGHDNLYWYRRVMGKEIKFLLHFVKESKQDESGMPNNRFLAERTGGTYSTLKVQPAELEDSGVYFCASSRVSGGNIQYFGAGTRLSVL.

DNA of the CDR3: TGTGCCAGCAGTTTAGTCGGACTAGCGGGGAGCTCCTACAATGAGCAGTTCTTC. Amino acids: CASSLVGLAGSSYNEQFF. The chain combines TRBV28 with TRBJ2-1, with 12 bases matching TRBD2. This CDR3 has 18 residues. CDR1 MDHEN and CDR2 SYDVKM come from the germline V gene. The V and J ends lost 2 bases and 0 bases, in that order; junction bases with no gene match: 5. The full variable domain, completed using reference TRBV28 and TRBJ2-1, is DVKVTQSSRYLVKRTGEKVFLECVQDMDHENMFWYRQDPGLGLRLIYFSYDVKMKEKGDIPEGYSVSREKKERFSLILESASTNQTSMYLCASSLVGLAGSSYNEQFFGPGTRLTVL.

The chain has TRBV15 and TRBJ2-3, with 13 bases matching TRBD2. Germline assignment: CDR1 LNHNV and CDR2 YYDKDF (reference sequence). J gave up 5 bases and V 0 bases, and 14 bases lay outside the gene matches. There are 20 residues in the CDR3. The DNA for the CDR3 is TGTGCCACCAGCAGAGATAAGGCGCCGACGAGGACTAGCGGGAGAGATACGCAGTATTTT. Its translation is CATSRDKAPTRTSGRDTQYF.

The chain combines TRBV7-9 with TRBJ1-5; 9 positions agree with TRBD1. Germline CDR1 and CDR2: SEHNR and FQNEAQ (reference sequence). Trimming removed 4 bases from V and 7 bases from J; junction bases left unmatched: 2. The CDR3 extends over 13 amino acids. The CDR3 sequence is CASSSTGGQPQHF. The CDR3 nucleotides are TGTGCCAGCAGCTCTACAGGGGGCCAGCCCCAGCATTTT. Variable domain in full (rest from reference TRBV7-9 and TRBJ1-5): DTGVSQNPRHKITKRGQNVTFRCDPISEHNRLYWYRQTLGQGPEFLTYFQNEAQLEKSRLLSDRFSAERPKGSFSTLEIQRTEQGDSAMYLCASSSTGGQPQHFGDGTRLSIL.

The chain carries TRBV7-9 and TRBJ2-7; the match to TRBD2 covers 7 bases. CDR1 is SEHNR and CDR2 is FQNEAQ in the germline V gene (reference sequence). Trimming removed 3 bases from V and 0 bases from J; junction bases left unmatched: 8. The CDR3 loop spans 16 amino acids. CDR3 DNA: TGTGCCAGCAGCTTCTCAATTAGCGGGCCCTCCTACGAGCAGTACTTC. It is translated as CASSFSISGPSYEQYF.

This clone was seen more than once but under ten times. This rearrangement joins TRBV5-1 to TRBJ2-7, with D maybe TRBD1 (6 bases). The CDR3 covers 13 residues. Germline V gene sequence: CDR1 SGHRS, CDR2 YFSETQ. V lost 2 bases to trimming and J lost 7 bases, with 13 bases between them. The CDR3 loop is CASSFTGSGEQYF. The DNA for the CDR3 is TGCGCCAGCAGCTTCACAGGGTCGGGGGAGCAGTACTTC.

This clone has only a few counts. The chain is built from TRBV5-1 and TRBJ2-7; TRBD1 matches 9 bases. V lost 0 bases, J lost 7 bases, and 11 bases stayed unmatched. The length of the CDR3 is 16 residues. Germline V gene lookup returns CDR1 SGHRS and CDR2 YFSETQ. In DNA form, the CDR3 reads TGCGCCAGCAGCTTGGCGACAGGGGGTCTCCCTGGGGAGCAGTACTTC. Translating it yields CASSLATGGLPGEQYF.

The chain links TRBV19 to TRBJ2-7; tentative D call: TRBD2 (5 bases). This CDR3 contains 13 residues. V was shortened by 5 bases and J by 1 base, with 9 bases between the two germline ends. Germline assignment: CDR1 LNHDA and CDR2 SQIVND (reference sequence). The CDR3 is CASSFGESYEQYF. As DNA, the CDR3 is TGTGCCAGTAGTTTTGGGGAGTCCTACGAGCAGTACTTC.

This clone was observed once. The sample holds other DNA sequences that translate to the same CDR3. The chain has TRBV7-2 and TRBJ2-3, with 12 bases identical to TRBD2. This CDR3 is built from 14 residues. Germline CDR1 SGHTA, CDR2 FQGNSA. The V segment lost 3 bases and the J segment 5 bases; nucleotides outside the gene matches: 0. The CDR3 DNA is TGTGCCAGCAGCTTGGGACTAGCGGGAGATACGCAGTATTTT. It encodes CASSLGLAGDTQYF.

This chain links TRBV6-6 with TRBJ2-2; 10 positions match TRBD2. The CDR3 extends over 15 amino acids. Losses at the gene ends were 4 bases for V and 4 bases for J; bases not matched to a gene: 3. CDR1 is MNHNY, CDR2 SVGAGI, per germline (reference sequence). CDR3 sequence reads: CASSFRLAGTGELFF. The CDR3 DNA sequence: TGTGCCAGCAGTTTTCGACTAGCGGGCACCGGGGAGCTGTTTTTT.

This clone was seen once. This rearrangement joins TRBV10-3 to TRBJ2-2; D possibly corresponds to TRBD1 (8 bases). Germline V CDR1 and CDR2: ENHRY, SYGVKD. The length of the CDR3 is 14 residues. V was pared by 9 bases and J by 7 bases, with 18 bases between. This CDR3 reads CAMADREGIGELFF. The CDR3 region has the DNA TGTGCCATGGCGGACAGGGAGGGTATCGGGGAGCTGTTTTTT.

The chain recombines TRBV5-6 with TRBJ1-2; 8 nucleotides align to TRBD1. This CDR3 spans 13 amino acids. The germline V gene has CDR1 SGHDT and CDR2 YYEEEE. The trim removed 5 bases at V and 7 bases at J, leaving 7 bases unmatched. The CDR3 coding sequence is TGTGCCAGCAGGACGGACAGGGACGGTGGCTACACCTTC. Protein sequence: CASRTDRDGGYTF.

This sequence joins TRBV7-8 and TRBJ1-1; TRBD1 might be the D (5 bases). The V gene's germline CDR1 is SGHVS and CDR2 FQNEAQ. This CDR3 is 15 amino acids long. Trimming cost V 1 base and J 10 bases, with 19 bases left between them. In nucleotides, the CDR3 is TGTGCCAGCAGCTTAGGGGGGGAACAAAGGGCGGTAGCTTTCTTT. This translates into CASSLGGEQRAVAFF.